The source of this T cell receptor (beta chain) is a study of T-cell memory formation after mild COVID-19. MiXCR was run by TCRdb on the 5' RACE reads, yielding one entry per CDR3 protein. In the table there are roughly 560,000 distinct CDR3 sequences, about 20% of which are singletons. The V end lost 4 bases, the J end lost 4 bases, and 14 bases lay between the germline ends. CDR3 size: 15 residues. The germline CDR1 and CDR2 sequences are SGHRS and YFSETQ. This sequence was found in an adult woman who had mild COVID-19 (a few samples of this study predate the infection). Cell type and time point are not known. The chain employs TRBV5-1 and TRBJ2-2; D remains ambiguous. The sequencing input was PBMCs or a T cell subset sorted from them (not recorded which). The CDR3 sequence: CASSPSDTFTGELFF. The DNA of the CDR3 is TGCGCCAGCAGCCCCTCCGACACTTTCACCGGGGAGCTGTTTTTT.